The source of this T cell receptor beta chain is a study of graft-versus-host responses after intestinal transplantation. Whole-study findings and limits: HvG clone declines early post-transplant were associated with peak circulating GvH levels. The recipient marrow held GvH clones, and some of them showed up first in ileum or blood.

V was cut by 0 bases and J by 6 bases, with 17 bases left in between. Per germline, CDR1 MGHRA and CDR2 YSYEKL. The CDR3 loop spans 17 amino acids. The protocol was immunoSEQ multiplex PCR, while the TCRdb copy is restricted to in-frame clones and leaves out a portion. The table shows over 100,000 clones, with 80% to 95% occurring only once. With regard to this clone: Its antigen is undetermined.

This clonotype was obtained from a human donor who received an intestinal transplant. This specimen consisted of unstimulated CD4+ T cells sorted from spleen or lymph node cells, obtained before intestinal transplant. This sequence joins TRBV4-1 and TRBJ2-2; perhaps TRBD2 as D (6 bases). CDR3 loop: CASSQDLTRGGAGELFF. The CDR3 nucleotides read TGCGCCAGCAGCCAAGATCTGACTAGAGGTGGGGCCGGGGAGCTGTTTTTT.